The rows below give T cell receptor beta chains drawn from one sample of a study of blood T cells in healthy people across ages. TCRdb used MiXCR to reprocess the 5' RACE reads, holding one entry per CDR3 protein. Found here are about 640,000 distinct CDR3 sequences, about 53% of them singletons; the top ten hold roughly 34%. Sequencing input: blood. The origin of the receptors is a man between 60 and 70 years old in good health. Both conserved end residues are part of each CDR3. D genes are given only for firm matches. Clone size is stated in some rows and not others, as once, few, many or a class when expanded.

cdr3_length clone_size j_call v_call d_call cdr3_aa cdr3_nt
14 - TRBJ2-5 TRBV5-1 - CASSLGGSGETQYF TGTGCCAGCAGCTTAGGTGGGTCTGGAGAGACCCAGTACTTC
15 few TRBJ2-7 TRBV20-1 TRBD2 CSAKGLAGYIYEQYF TGCAGTGCTAAGGGACTAGCGGGGTATATCTACGAGCAGTACTTC
14 - TRBJ2-5 TRBV10-3 TRBD2 CAISGTRDQETQYF TGTGCCATCAGTGGGACTAGGGATCAAGAGACCCAGTACTTC
14 - TRBJ2-3 TRBV12-3/TRBV12-4 - CASSRRLSTDTQYF TGTGCCAGCAGCCGGCGCCTCAGCACAGATACGCAGTATTTT
14 - TRBJ2-7 TRBV5-6 TRBD1 CASSFLGDSYEQYF TGTGCCAGCAGCTTTTTAGGGGACAGCTACGAGCAGTACTTC
16 once TRBJ2-5 TRBV28 TRBD2 CASSGGGRGYQETQYF TGTGCCAGCAGTGGCGGGGGGCGGGGCTACCAAGAGACCCAGTACTTC
15 few TRBJ2-1 TRBV5-1 TRBD2 CASSPLPAGDNEQFF TGCGCCAGCAGCCCACTCCCTGCGGGGGATAATGAGCAGTTCTTC
14 - TRBJ2-5 TRBV20-1 - CSARPQGNQETQYF TGCAGTGCCCGTCCCCAGGGTAATCAAGAGACCCAGTACTTC
13 many TRBJ2-7 TRBV11-2 - CASSPLAGYEQYF TGTGCCAGCAGCCCTTTGGCGGGCTACGAGCAGTACTTC
20 - TRBJ2-4 TRBV15 TRBD2 CATSSLGLAGGTLAKNIQYF TGTGCCACCAGCAGTCTTGGACTAGCGGGGGGGACCCTAGCCAAAAACATTCAGTACTTC